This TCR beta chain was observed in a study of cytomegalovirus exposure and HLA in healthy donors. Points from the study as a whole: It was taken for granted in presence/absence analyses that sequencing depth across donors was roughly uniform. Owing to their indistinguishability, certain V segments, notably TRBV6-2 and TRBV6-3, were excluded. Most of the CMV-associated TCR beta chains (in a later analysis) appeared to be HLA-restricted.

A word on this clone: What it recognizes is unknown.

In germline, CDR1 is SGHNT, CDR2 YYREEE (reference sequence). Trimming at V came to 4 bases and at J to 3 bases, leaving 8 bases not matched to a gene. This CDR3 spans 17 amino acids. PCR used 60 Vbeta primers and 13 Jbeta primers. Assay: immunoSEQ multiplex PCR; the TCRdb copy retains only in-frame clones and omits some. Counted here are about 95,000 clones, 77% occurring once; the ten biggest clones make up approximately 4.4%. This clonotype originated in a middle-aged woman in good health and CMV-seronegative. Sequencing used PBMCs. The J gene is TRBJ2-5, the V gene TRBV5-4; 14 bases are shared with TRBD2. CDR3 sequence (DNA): TGTGCCAGCAGCCCTCCGACTAGCGGGGGGGCGAAAGAGACCCAGTACTTC. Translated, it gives CASSPPTSGGAKETQYF.